The source of this TCR beta chain is a study of shared clonotypes between healthy human individuals. Measured with immunoSEQ multiplex PCR; TCRdb has only the in-frame clones, and not every one. The sample consists of 850,000 to 1,200,000 clones, around 74% of them appearing once. This clone came up a few times. CDR1 is MDHEN and CDR2 is SYDVKM in the germline V gene. V was clipped by 5 bases and J by 7 bases, with 15 bases between them. CDR3 length: 15 residues. The receptor's source is a man aged 18-30 years in good health. V and J are TRBV28 and TRBJ1-6; TRBD1 might be the D (6 bases). The sample consisted of memory CD4+ T cells sorted from blood. The subset: CD45RA-negative fraction. The CDR3 DNA reads as TGTGCCAGCAGTCCCCCCCGAGGGGGGAATTCACCCCTCCACTTT. Translation: CASSPPRGGNSPLHF.